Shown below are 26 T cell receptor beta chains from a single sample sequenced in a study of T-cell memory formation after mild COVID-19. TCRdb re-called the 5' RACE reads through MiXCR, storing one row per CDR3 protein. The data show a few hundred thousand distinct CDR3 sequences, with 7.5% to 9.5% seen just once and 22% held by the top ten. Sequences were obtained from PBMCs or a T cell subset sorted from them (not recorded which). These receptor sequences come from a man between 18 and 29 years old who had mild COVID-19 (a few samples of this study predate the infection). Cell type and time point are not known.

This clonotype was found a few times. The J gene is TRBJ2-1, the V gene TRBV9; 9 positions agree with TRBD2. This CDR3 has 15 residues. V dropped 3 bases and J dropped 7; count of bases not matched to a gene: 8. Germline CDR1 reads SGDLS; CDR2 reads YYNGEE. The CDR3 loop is CASSAAGGLENEQFF. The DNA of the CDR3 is TGTGCCAGCAGCGCCGCGGGGGGGTTGGAAAATGAGCAGTTCTTC.

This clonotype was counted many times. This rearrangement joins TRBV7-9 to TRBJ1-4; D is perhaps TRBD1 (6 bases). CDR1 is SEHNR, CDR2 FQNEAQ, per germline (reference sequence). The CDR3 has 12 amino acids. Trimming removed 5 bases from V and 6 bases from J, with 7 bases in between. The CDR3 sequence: CASSRTDEKLFF. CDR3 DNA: TGTGCCAGCAGCCGGACAGATGAAAAACTGTTTTTT.

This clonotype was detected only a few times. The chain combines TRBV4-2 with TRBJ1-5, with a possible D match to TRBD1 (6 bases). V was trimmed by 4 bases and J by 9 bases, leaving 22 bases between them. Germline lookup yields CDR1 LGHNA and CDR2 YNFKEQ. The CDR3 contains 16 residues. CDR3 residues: CASSPRSATGQGPQHF. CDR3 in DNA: TGTGCCAGCAGCCCACGTTCGGCTACAGGGCAAGGGCCCCAGCATTTT.

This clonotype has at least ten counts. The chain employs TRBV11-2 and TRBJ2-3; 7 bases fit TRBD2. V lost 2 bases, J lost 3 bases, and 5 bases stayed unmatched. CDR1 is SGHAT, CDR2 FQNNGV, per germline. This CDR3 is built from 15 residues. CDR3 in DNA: TGTGCCAGCAGCTTAATCGGGGGGAGTACAGATACGCAGTATTTT. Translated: CASSLIGGSTDTQYF. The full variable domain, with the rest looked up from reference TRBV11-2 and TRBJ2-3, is EAGVAQSPRYKIIEKRQSVAFWCNPISGHATLYWYQQILGQGPKLLIQFQNNGVVDDSQLPKDRFSAERLKGVDSTLKIQPAKLEDSAVYLCASSLIGGSTDTQYFGPGTRLTVL.

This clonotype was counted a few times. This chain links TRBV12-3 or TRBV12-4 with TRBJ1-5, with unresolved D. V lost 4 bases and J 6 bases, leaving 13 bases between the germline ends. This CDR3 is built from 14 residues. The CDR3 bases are TGTGCCAGCAGTTCGACCACTTCGGGTCAGCCCCAGCATTTT. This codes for CASSSTTSGQPQHF.

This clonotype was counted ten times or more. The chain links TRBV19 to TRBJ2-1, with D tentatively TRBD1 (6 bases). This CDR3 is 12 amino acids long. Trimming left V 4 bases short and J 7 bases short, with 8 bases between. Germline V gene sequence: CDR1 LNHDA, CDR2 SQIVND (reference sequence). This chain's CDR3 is CASSRQVNEQFF. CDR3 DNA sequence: TGTGCCAGTAGTAGACAGGTAAATGAGCAGTTCTTC.

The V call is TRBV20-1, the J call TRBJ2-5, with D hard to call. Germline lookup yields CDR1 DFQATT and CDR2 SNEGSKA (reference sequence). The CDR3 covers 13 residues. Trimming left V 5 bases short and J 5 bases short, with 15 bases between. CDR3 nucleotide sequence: TGCAGTGCTCTCCCGACCCTGGGGGAGACCCAGTACTTC. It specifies CSALPTLGETQYF.

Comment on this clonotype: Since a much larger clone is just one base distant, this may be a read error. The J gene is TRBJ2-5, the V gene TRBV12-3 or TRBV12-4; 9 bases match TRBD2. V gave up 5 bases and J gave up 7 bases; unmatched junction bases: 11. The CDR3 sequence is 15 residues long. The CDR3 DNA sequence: TGTGCCAGCAGTCCCTTGGCGGGGGGGTTGGTGACCCAGTACTTC. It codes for CASSPLAGGLVTQYF.

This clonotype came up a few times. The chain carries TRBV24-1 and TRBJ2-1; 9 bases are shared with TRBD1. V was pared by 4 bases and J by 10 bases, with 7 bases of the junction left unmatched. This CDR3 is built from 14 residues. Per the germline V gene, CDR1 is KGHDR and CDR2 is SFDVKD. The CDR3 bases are TGTGCCACCAGTGACAAGGGACAGGGCCAGGAGCAGTTCTTC. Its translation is CATSDKGQGQEQFF.

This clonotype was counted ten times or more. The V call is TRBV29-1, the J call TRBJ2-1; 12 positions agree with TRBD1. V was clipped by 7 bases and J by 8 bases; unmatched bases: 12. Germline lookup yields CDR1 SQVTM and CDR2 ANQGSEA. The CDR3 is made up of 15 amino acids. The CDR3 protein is CSAQAGTGGGDEQFF. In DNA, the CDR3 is TGCAGCGCCCAGGCCGGGACAGGGGGCGGCGATGAGCAGTTCTTC.

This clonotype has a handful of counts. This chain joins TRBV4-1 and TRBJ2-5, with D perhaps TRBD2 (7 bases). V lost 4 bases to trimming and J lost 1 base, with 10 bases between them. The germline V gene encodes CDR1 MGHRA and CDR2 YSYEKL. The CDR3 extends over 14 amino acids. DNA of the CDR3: TGCGCCAGCAGCCCGGGGGGCAGCCAAGAGACCCAGTACTTC. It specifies CASSPGGSQETQYF.

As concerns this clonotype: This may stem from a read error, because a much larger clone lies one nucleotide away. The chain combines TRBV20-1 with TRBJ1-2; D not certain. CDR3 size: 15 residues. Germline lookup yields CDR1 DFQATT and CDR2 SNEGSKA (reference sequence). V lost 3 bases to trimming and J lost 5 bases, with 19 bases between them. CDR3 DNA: TGCAGTGCTAGCCCCACCGCCCGGGCCGGGTATGGCTACACCTTC. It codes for CSASPTARAGYGYTF.

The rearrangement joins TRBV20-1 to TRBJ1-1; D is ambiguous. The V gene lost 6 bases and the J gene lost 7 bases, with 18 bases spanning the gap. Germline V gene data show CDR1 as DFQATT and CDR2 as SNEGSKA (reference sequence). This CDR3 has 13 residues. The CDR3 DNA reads TGCAGTGCCCCCGGCTGGGAGAGTGGTGAAGCTTTCTTT. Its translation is CSAPGWESGEAFF.

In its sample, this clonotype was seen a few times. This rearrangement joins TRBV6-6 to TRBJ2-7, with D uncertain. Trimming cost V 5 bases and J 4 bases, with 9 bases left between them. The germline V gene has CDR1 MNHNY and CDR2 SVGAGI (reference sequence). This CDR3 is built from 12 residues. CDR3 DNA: TGTGCCAGCAGTCCTTCCACTTACGAGCAGTACGTC. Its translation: CASSPSTYEQYV.

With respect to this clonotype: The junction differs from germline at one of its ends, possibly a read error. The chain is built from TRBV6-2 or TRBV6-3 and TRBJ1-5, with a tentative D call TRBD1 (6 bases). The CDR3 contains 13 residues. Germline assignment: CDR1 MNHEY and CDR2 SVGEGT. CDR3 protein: CASSHREHQPQQF. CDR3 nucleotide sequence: TGTGCCAGCAGCCACAGGGAACATCAGCCCCAGCAATTT.

This CDR3 is CSVDLTGTGRGNTIYF. CDR3 DNA: TGCAGCGTTGATCTTACCGGGACAGGGCGTGGAAACACCATATATTTT. The V and J genes are TRBV29-1 and TRBJ1-3, with 9 positions matching TRBD1. J lost 3 bases, V lost 3 bases, and 9 bases had no gene match. The germline V gene has CDR1 SQVTM and CDR2 ANQGSEA. The CDR3 loop spans 16 amino acids.

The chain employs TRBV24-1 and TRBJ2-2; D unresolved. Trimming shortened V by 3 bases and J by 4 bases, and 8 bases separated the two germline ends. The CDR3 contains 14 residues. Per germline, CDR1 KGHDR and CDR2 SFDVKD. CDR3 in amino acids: CATSDQTVTGELFF. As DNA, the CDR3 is TGTGCCACCAGTGATCAGACGGTCACCGGGGAGCTGTTTTTT.

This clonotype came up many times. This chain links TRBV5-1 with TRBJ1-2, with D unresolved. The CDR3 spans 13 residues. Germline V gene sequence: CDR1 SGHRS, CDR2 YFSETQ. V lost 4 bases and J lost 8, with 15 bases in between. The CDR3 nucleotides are TGCGCCAGCAGCAAATTACAACTAGGCGGCTACACCTTC. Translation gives CASSKLQLGGYTF. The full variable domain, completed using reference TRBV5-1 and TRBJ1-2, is KAGVTQTPRYLIKTRGQQVTLSCSPISGHRSVSWYQQTPGQGLQFLFEYFSETQRNKGNFPGRFSGRQFSNSRSEMNVSTLELGDSALYLCASSKLQLGGYTFGSGTRLTVV.

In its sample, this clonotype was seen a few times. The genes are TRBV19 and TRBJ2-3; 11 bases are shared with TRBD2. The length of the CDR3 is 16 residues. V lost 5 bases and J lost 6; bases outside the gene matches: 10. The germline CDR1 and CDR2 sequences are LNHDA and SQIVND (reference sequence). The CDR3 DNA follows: TGTGCCAGTAGTTGGGAAACGGGACTAGCGGCCGATACGCAGTATTTT. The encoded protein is CASSWETGLAADTQYF.

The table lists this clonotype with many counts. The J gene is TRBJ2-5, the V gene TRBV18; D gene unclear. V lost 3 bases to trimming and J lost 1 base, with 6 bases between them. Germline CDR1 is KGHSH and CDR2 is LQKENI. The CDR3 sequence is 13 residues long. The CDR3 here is CASSPNSQETQYF. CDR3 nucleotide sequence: TGTGCCAGCTCACCCAACTCCCAAGAGACCCAGTACTTC.

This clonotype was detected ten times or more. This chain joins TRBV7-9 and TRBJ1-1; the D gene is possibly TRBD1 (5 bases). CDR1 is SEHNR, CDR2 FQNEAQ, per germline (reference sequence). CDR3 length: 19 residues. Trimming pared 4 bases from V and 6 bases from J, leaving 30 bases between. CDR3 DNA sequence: TGTGCCAGCAGCTCCACAGATAGGGGTTTTCAATTTTTTGGCGCTGAAGCTTTCTTT. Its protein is CASSSTDRGFQFFGAEAFF.

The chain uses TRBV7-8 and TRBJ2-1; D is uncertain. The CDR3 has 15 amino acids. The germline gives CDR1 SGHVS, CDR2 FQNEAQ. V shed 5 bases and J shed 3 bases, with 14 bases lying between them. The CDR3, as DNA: TGTGCCAGCAGCCCCCGCCCGGCCAGCTACAATGAGCAGTTCTTC. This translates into CASSPRPASYNEQFF.

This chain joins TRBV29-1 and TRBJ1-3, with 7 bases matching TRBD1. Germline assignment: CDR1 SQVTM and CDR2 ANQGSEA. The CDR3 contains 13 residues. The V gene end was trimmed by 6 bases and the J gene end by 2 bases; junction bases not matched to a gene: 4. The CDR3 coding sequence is TGCAGCGTAGCCGGGACAGCTGGAAACACCATATATTTT. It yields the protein CSVAGTAGNTIYF. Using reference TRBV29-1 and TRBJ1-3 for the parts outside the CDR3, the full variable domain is SAVISQKPSRDICQRGTSLTIQCQVDSQVTMMFWYRQQPGQSLTLIATANQGSEATYESGFVIDKFPISRPNLTFSTLTVSNMSPEDSSIYLCSVAGTAGNTIYFGEGSWLTVV.

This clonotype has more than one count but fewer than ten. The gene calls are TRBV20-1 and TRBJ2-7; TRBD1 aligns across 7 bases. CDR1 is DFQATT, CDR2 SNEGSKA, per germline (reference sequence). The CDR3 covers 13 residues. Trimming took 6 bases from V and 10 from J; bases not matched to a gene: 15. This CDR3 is CSARTLTGPEQYV. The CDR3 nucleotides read TGCAGTGCCCGCACCCTGACAGGGCCGGAACAGTACGTC.

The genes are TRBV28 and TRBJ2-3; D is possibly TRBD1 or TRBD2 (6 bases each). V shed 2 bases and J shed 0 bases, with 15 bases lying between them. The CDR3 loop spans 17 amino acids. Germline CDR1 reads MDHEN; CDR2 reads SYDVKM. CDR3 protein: CASSLGSGGPSTDTQYF. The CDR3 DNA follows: TGTGCCAGCAGTTTAGGTTCTGGGGGGCCTAGCACAGATACGCAGTATTTT.

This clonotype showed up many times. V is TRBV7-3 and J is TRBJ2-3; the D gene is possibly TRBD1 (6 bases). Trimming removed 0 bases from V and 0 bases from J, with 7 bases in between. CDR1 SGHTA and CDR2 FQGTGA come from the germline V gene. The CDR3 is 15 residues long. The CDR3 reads CASSLTGASTDTQYF. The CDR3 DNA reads TGTGCCAGCAGCTTAACGGGGGCTAGCACAGATACGCAGTATTTT.